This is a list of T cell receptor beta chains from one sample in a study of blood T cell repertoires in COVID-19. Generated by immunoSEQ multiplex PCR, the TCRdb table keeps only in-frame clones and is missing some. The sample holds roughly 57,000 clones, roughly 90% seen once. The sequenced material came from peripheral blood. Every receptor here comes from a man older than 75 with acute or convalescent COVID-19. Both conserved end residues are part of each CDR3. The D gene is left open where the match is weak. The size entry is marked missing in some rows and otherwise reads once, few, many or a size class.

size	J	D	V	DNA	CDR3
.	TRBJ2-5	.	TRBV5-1	TGCGCCAGCAGCTTGGCACGGGAGAAAGAGACCCAGTACTTC	CASSLAREKETQYF
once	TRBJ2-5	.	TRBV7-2	TGTGCCACCGCTGGGCACCCGGAAGAGACCCAGTACTTC	CATAGHPEETQYF
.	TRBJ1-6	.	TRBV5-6	TGTGCCAGCAGCCCGGTGGGAGCGGCCGGGGGTTCACCCCTCCACTTT	CASSPVGAAGGSPLHF
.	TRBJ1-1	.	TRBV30	TGTGCCTGGAGTGTAATGGGAGGCACTGAAGCTTTCTTT	CAWSVMGGTEAFF
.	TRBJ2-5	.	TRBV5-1	TGCGCCAGCAGCTTGGAATCGGTAGCGTGGGAGACCCAGTACTTC	CASSLESVAWETQYF
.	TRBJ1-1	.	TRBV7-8	TGTGCCACTAAAAGGGGGGGAGGGACTGAAGCTTTCTTT	CATKRGGGTEAFF
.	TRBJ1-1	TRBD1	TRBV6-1	TGTGCCAGCAGTGAAGGGAGGGACAGGGTCTTAAAAAAAGCTTTCTTT	CASSEGRDRVLKKAFF
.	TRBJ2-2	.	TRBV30	TGTGCCTGGAGTCCCTGGGAGGGGGGGGCCCTGTTTTTT	CAWSPWEGGALFF
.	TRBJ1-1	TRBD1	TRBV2	TGTGCCAGCAGGGGAGGGACAGGAGCGAACACTGAAGCTTTCTTT	CASRGGTGANTEAFF
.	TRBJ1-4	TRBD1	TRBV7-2	TGTGCCAGCAGCCTGCAAAGAGCCGGGACAGGCTCCGAAAAACTGTTTTTT	CASSLQRAGTGSEKLFF
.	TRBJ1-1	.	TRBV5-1	TGCGCCAGCAGCCGGGGTGGGGTACCGACCCTCCCGGCGTCGAACACTGAAGCTTTCTTT	CASSRGGVPTLPASNTEAFF
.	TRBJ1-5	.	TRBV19	TGTGCCAGTAGTCAGGATAGCAATCAGCCCCAGCATTTT	CASSQDSNQPQHF
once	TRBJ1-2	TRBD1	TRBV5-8	TGTGCCAGCAGCTCACAGGGGGGCTATGGCTACACCTTC	CASSSQGGYGYTF
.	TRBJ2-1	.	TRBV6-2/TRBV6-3	TGTGCCAGCAGTCACGACAGGTGGGTCTCCTACAATGAGCAGTTCTTC	CASSHDRWVSYNEQFF
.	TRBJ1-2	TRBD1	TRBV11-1	TGTGCCAGCAGCTTAGAGTCTTGGGACAGGGATGGCTACACCTTC	CASSLESWDRDGYTF
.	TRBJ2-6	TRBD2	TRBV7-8	TGTGCCAGCAGCTTGGACCGCGGGGGTGGGGCCAACGTCCTGACTTTC	CASSLDRGGGANVLTF
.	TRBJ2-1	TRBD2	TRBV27	TGTGCCAGCAGTTTCGAGCGGGGGGATAACAATGAGCAGTTCTTC	CASSFERGDNNEQFF
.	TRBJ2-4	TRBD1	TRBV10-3	TGTGCCATCAGCGCCGGGACAGGGGGCCCTAGCGACATTCAGTACTTC	CAISAGTGGPSDIQYF
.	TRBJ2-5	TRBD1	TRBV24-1	TGTGCCACCAGTGATCAACCACACGGACAGGGGAGGGGAGAGACCCAGTACTTC	CATSDQPHGQGRGETQYF
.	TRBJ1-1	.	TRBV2	TGTGCCAGCAGTGCTGAAGACTCTGAAGCTTTCTTT	CASSAEDSEAFF
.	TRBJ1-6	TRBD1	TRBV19	TGTGCCAGTAGTACATTACAGGGGGCGAATAATTCACCCCTCCACTTT	CASSTLQGANNSPLHF
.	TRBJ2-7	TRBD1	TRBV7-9	TGTGCCAGCAGCTCCCTCTGGGGACAGGGCTTAAGCGGCGAGCAGTACTTC	CASSSLWGQGLSGEQYF
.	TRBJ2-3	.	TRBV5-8	TGTGCCAGCAGCTTGAGGGGGTCCCCAGATACGCAGTATTTT	CASSLRGSPDTQYF
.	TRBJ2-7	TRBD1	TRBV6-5	TGTGCCAGCAGTTACGGGCCAGGGGGCTCCTACGAGCAGTACTTC	CASSYGPGGSYEQYF
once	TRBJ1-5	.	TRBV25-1	TGTGCCAGCAGTGAATCGGACTACGGGCCCCAGCATTTT	CASSESDYGPQHF
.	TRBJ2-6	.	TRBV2	TGTGCCAGCAGGCTCAGCCGGGTGGCTGGGGCCAACGTCCTGACTTTC	CASRLSRVAGANVLTF
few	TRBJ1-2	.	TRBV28	TGTGCCAGCCTGGGAGGGGTGGTGTATGGCTACACCTTC	CASLGGVVYGYTF
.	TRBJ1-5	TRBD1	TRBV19	TGTGCCAGTGGAGGGACAGGGGGCAATCAGCCCCAGCATTTT	CASGGTGGNQPQHF
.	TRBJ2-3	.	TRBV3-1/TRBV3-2	TGTGCCAGCAGCCACATCTCTAGCCCAGATACGCAGTATTTT	CASSHISSPDTQYF